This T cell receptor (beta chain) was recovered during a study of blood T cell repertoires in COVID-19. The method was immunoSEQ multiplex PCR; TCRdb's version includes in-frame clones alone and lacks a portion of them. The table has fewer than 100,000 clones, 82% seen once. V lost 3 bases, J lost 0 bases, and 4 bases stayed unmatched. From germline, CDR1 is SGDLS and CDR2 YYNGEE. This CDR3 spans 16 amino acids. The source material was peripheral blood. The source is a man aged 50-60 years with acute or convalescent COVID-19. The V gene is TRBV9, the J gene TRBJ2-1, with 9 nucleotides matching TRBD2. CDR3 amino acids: CASSGVSGGSYNEQFF. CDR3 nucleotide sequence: TGTGCCAGCAGCGGAGTTAGCGGGGGCTCCTACAATGAGCAGTTCTTC.